The clone carrying this TCR beta chain was found a few times. It was with random hexamers that roughly 0.5 to 1 ug RNA was reverse transcribed. immunoSEQ multiplex PCR amplified TCR beta CDR3 across 54 Vbeta, 13 Jbeta. Using its own MiXCR run on the immunoSEQ multiplex PCR reads, TCRdb lists one record per CDR3 protein. The table lists some 150,000 distinct CDR3 sequences, roughly 94% of them singletons. This entry comes from a study of CD8 T cells in Susac syndrome. The CDR3 is 13 residues long. V lost 6 bases and J lost 3; bases outside the gene matches: 1. Germline lookup yields CDR1 SGHVS and CDR2 FNYEAQ.

The TCR was taken from a human donor in good health. What was sequenced was CD8+ T cells from PBMCs. The J gene is TRBJ2-2, the V gene TRBV7-6, with 7 bases lining up with TRBD2. Here the CDR3 reads CASSLADTGELFF. As DNA, the CDR3 is TGTGCCAGCAGTCTAGCGGACACCGGGGAGCTGTTTTTT.